A selection of T cell receptor beta chains follows, all from one sample in a study of cytomegalovirus exposure and HLA in healthy donors. The assay was immunoSEQ multiplex PCR, and TCRdb's table has in-frame clones only and misses some. Found here are some 150,000 clones, 70% to 90% of them singletons; the top ten hold under 25%. The sample consisted of PBMCs. The source is a man aged 18-30 years in good health and CMV-seropositive. The CDR3 runs from the conserved cysteine through the conserved F or W. The D gene is left open where the match is weak.

TRBV7-3	TRBJ2-3	NA	TGTGCCAGCAGCTTAAGGGCTAGCACAGATACGCAGTATTTT	CASSLRASTDTQYF
TRBV2	TRBJ1-4	NA	TGTGCCAGCAGTGTCTCGACAATTTCAACTAATGAAAAACTGTTTTTT	CASSVSTISTNEKLFF
TRBV19	TRBJ1-5	TRBD1	TGTGCCAGTAGTATTACAGGGGTGAATAGCAATCAGCCCCAGCATTTT	CASSITGVNSNQPQHF
TRBV5-1	TRBJ2-1	TRBD2	TGCGCCAGCACCGGAGCGGGACCCTGGATGGAGGATGAGCAGTTCTTC	CASTGAGPWMEDEQFF
TRBV20-1	TRBJ1-2	NA	TGCAGTGCTGTAGGCTACACCTTC	CSAVGYTF
TRBV5-1	TRBJ2-3	TRBD2	TGCGCCAGCAGCCTCGGGACTAGCGGGGTCCTCGGGGCAGATACGCAGTATTTT	CASSLGTSGVLGADTQYF
TRBV4-3	TRBJ2-3	NA	TGCGCCAGCAGCCCACAGGTTAGGGCAGATACGCAGTATTTT	CASSPQVRADTQYF
TRBV6-5	TRBJ1-4	TRBD1	TGTGCCAGCAGTCCTCGACAGGGGTTTGATGAAAAACTGTTTTTT	CASSPRQGFDEKLFF
TRBV11-2	TRBJ1-1	NA	TGTGCCAGCAGCTTGGACTGGCTGGAAGCTTTCTTT	CASSLDWLEAFF
TRBV4-2	TRBJ1-4	TRBD1	TGTGCCAGCAGCCAGACAGGGGATAATGAAAAGCTGTTTTTT	CASSQTGDNEKLFF
TRBV11-2	TRBJ1-1	NA	TGTGCCAGCAGCTTCCGGAGTGGTGAAGCTTTCTTT	CASSFRSGEAFF